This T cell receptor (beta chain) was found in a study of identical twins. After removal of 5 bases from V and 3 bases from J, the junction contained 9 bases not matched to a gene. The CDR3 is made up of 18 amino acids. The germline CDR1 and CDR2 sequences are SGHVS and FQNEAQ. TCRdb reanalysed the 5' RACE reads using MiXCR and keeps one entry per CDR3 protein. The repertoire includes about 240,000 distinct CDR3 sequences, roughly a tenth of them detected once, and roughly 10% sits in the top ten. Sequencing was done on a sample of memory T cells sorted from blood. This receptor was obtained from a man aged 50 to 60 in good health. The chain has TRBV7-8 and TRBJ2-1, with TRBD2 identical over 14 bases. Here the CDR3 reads CASSPSRLAGGYYNEQFF. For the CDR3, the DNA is TGTGCCAGCAGCCCATCCCGACTAGCGGGAGGGTACTACAATGAGCAGTTCTTC.